These 27 T cell receptor beta chains came from one sample sequenced in a study of T cells in Graves' hyperthyroidism and ophthalmopathy. The source material, RNA transcripts, was used to amplify TCR beta CDR3 regions. When the TCR CDR3 underwent first-round RT-PCR, the HTBI primer set was used. MiXCR, run by TCRdb on the multiplex PCR reads, gives a single entry per CDR3 protein. The table shows around 600,000 distinct CDR3 sequences, with over 12% occurring only once. The material sequenced was blood. These receptors came from a woman under 30 with Graves' ophthalmopathy.

This clonotype was detected many times. V and J are TRBV27 and TRBJ2-5, with TRBD1 matching over 11 bases. Germline V gives CDR1 MNHEY, CDR2 SMNVEV (reference sequence). Losses at the gene ends were 3 bases for V and 4 bases for J; bases not matched to a gene: 10. This CDR3 is 17 amino acids long. CDR3 sequence reads: CASSFSPDRGLGETQYF. CDR3 coding DNA: TGTGCCAGCAGTTTTTCTCCGGACAGGGGGCTGGGAGAGACCCAGTACTTC.

Written as DNA, the CDR3 is TGTGCCAGTAGTATAGAAACGGACAGGCAGTTCTTC. As protein: CASSIETDRQFF. This rearrangement joins TRBV19 to TRBJ2-1; TRBD1 is a possible D gene (6 bases). CDR1 and CDR2 from the germline V gene are LNHDA and SQIVND (reference sequence). CDR3 length: 12 amino acids. The V gene lost 0 bases and the J gene lost 12 bases, with 9 bases spanning the gap.

V usage is TRBV19 and J usage is TRBJ2-1; D possibly corresponds to TRBD2 (6 bases). The V gene's germline CDR1 is LNHDA and CDR2 SQIVND (reference sequence). CDR3 length: 15 amino acids. V gave up 5 bases and J gave up 5 bases, with 16 bases separating them. The CDR3 nucleotides read TGTGCCAGTAGTCCTGACTATGCGGGAAACAATGAGCAGTTCTTC. As protein: CASSPDYAGNNEQFF.

This clonotype has a count of ten or more. The V and J genes are TRBV24-1 and TRBJ2-7; D gene uncertain. V gave up 2 bases and J gave up 0 bases, with 13 bases separating them. This CDR3 has 16 amino acids. The germline CDR1 and CDR2 sequences are KGHDR and SFDVKD. The CDR3 DNA reads as TGTGCCACCAGTGATTCGGGTGTCCTAACCTCCTACGAGCAGTACTTC. This translates into CATSDSGVLTSYEQYF.

The chain uses TRBV10-3 and TRBJ1-1; no clear D. Germline V lookup: CDR1 ENHRY, CDR2 SYGVKD. Trimming took 3 bases from V and 6 from J, leaving 14 bases between them. This CDR3 is 14 amino acids long. The CDR3 protein is CAISEGGLGAEAFF. CDR3 sequence (DNA): TGTGCCATCAGTGAAGGAGGGTTAGGAGCTGAAGCTTTCTTT.

This clonotype has more than one count but fewer than ten. The chain recombines TRBV5-1 with TRBJ2-1, with D possibly TRBD2 on 5 matching bases. The V and J ends lost 1 base and 4 bases respectively, with 12 bases between them. Germline V gives CDR1 SGHRS, CDR2 YFSETQ. The CDR3 contains 15 residues. This CDR3 is CASSLTERPYNEQFF. The CDR3 region has the DNA TGCGCCAGCAGCTTGACGGAGCGGCCGTACAATGAGCAGTTCTTC.

This clonotype was observed many times. V is TRBV11-2 and J is TRBJ2-5, with TRBD2 matching over 9 bases. V lost 5 bases to trimming and J lost 5 bases; unmatched junction nucleotides: 12. This CDR3 contains 16 residues. The germline CDR1 and CDR2 sequences are SGHAT and FQNNGV. The CDR3 sequence is CASSPRVAGVQETQYF. CDR3 nucleotides: TGTGCCAGCAGCCCCCGGGTAGCGGGAGTGCAGGAGACCCAGTACTTC.

V gene TRBV4-1 combines with J gene TRBJ2-7, with D possibly TRBD1 on 6 matching bases. This CDR3 spans 15 amino acids. V gave up 1 base and J gave up 3 bases, with 13 bases separating them. The V gene's germline CDR1 is MGHRA and CDR2 YSYEKL. The DNA of the CDR3 is TGCGCCAGCAGCCAAGTCGCGCAGGGGCTCTACGAGCAGTACTTC. This gives the protein CASSQVAQGLYEQYF.

This clonotype showed up many times. The chain uses TRBV20-1 and TRBJ2-7, with D unresolved. Trimming stripped 1 base from V and 0 bases from J, with 10 bases between. The CDR3 is 14 residues long. Looked up from germline, CDR1 is DFQATT and CDR2 is SNEGSKA (reference sequence). In DNA, the CDR3 is TGCAGTGCTAGAGCTGTCAGGTACTCCTACGAGCAGTACTTC. This translates into CSARAVRYSYEQYF.

This clonotype occurred many times. CDR3 loop: CASSLGDFGHYGYTF. The CDR3 DNA follows: TGCGCCAGCAGCTTGGGCGATTTTGGTCACTATGGCTACACCTTC. The rearrangement links TRBV5-1 to TRBJ1-2; D ambiguous. This CDR3 contains 15 residues. Per the germline V gene, CDR1 is SGHRS and CDR2 is YFSETQ. V lost 0 bases, J lost 3 bases, and 12 bases lay in between.

The genes are TRBV2 and TRBJ2-5; D may match TRBD1 or TRBD2 (5 bases each). The V and J ends lost 9 bases and 0 bases respectively, with 14 bases between them. The CDR3 runs 14 residues. Germline CDR1 is SNHLY and CDR2 is FYNNEI. CDR3 loop: CASPGRGYQETQYF. The CDR3 nucleotides read TGTGCCAGTCCTGGACGGGGCTACCAAGAGACCCAGTACTTC.

This clonotype has just a few counts. The chain has TRBV6-6 and TRBJ2-7; no firm D call. The germline CDR1 and CDR2 sequences are MNHNY and SVGAGI (reference sequence). The CDR3 contains 14 residues. Trimming cost V 0 bases and J 1 base, with 7 bases left between them. CDR3 sequence (DNA): TGTGCCAGCAGTTACTCAGTATATTCCTACGAGCAGTACTTC. Translated: CASSYSVYSYEQYF.

This clonotype was seen repeatedly, ten times or more. The CDR3 loop reads CASSQDRRLAFF. The DNA for the CDR3 is TGTGCCAGCAGCCAAGACCGCAGGTTGGCTTTCTTT. The chain links TRBV3-1 to TRBJ1-1; D is uncertain. Between the trimmed V and J ends, which lost 0 bases and 11 bases, there was a span of 10 bases. The germline V gene has CDR1 LGHDT and CDR2 YNNKEL (reference sequence). The CDR3 runs to 12 residues.

The V and J genes are TRBV7-8 and TRBJ1-5, with D possibly TRBD1 on 5 matching bases. The CDR3 length is 14 residues. V was trimmed by 0 bases and J by 5 bases, leaving 8 bases between them. CDR1 SGHVS and CDR2 FQNEAQ come from the germline V gene. CDR3 sequence reads: CASSLAGLYQPQHF. The CDR3 DNA follows: TGTGCCAGCAGCTTAGCGGGGCTTTATCAGCCCCAGCATTTT.

The table lists this clonotype with many counts. The V gene is TRBV7-8, the J gene TRBJ2-1; TRBD2 matches at 8 bases. Germline V gene lookup returns CDR1 SGHVS and CDR2 FQNEAQ. V shed 5 bases and J 5 bases; nucleotides not matched to a gene: 5. This CDR3 spans 14 amino acids. The DNA for the CDR3 is TGTGCCAGCAGCGAGTCAGCGGGAGACAATGAGCAGTTCTTC. Its translation is CASSESAGDNEQFF.

The sample holds many counts of this clonotype. The chain links TRBV29-1 to TRBJ2-4; D is perhaps TRBD1 (5 bases). V was shortened by 4 bases and J by 7 bases, with 14 bases between the two germline ends. This CDR3 has 13 residues. CDR1 is SQVTM, CDR2 ANQGSEA, per germline. CDR3 protein: CSVGGGILNIQYF. CDR3 in DNA: TGCAGCGTTGGGGGCGGAATCTTGAACATTCAGTACTTC.

There are a few counts of this clonotype. The rearrangement joins TRBV6-6 to TRBJ1-4; D ambiguous. CDR1 and CDR2 from the germline V gene are MNHNY and SVGAGI (reference sequence). The CDR3 extends over 14 amino acids. V was clipped by 2 bases and J by 6 bases, with 10 bases between them. DNA for the CDR3: TGTGCCAGCAGTTACGTTGGGGAGTATGAAAAACTGTTTTTT. Amino acid sequence: CASSYVGEYEKLFF.

The table lists this clonotype with many counts. The V call is TRBV6-1, the J call TRBJ1-6, with 8 nucleotides matching TRBD1. The V and J ends lost 7 bases and 8 bases, in that order; junction bases with no gene match: 13. CDR3 length: 16 residues. In germline, CDR1 is MNHNS, CDR2 SASEGT. CDR3 region: CASTQGATGIDSPLHF. CDR3 in DNA: TGTGCCAGCACCCAGGGGGCGACAGGGATCGATTCACCCCTCCACTTT.

This clonotype came up many times. This chain connects TRBV9 to TRBJ2-5; 8 bases line up with TRBD2. CDR1 and CDR2 (germline): SGDLS, YYNGEE. The V segment lost 3 bases and the J segment 1 base; nucleotides outside the gene matches: 8. The CDR3 length is 16 residues. The CDR3 region is CASSALAGPLQETQYF. The CDR3 DNA reads as TGTGCCAGCAGCGCTTTAGCGGGACCGCTCCAAGAGACCCAGTACTTC.

On this clonotype: With a much larger clone just one base away, this may be a read error. The chain has TRBV4-1 and TRBJ1-1; a weak D match, TRBD1 (5 bases). V shed 3 bases and J shed 8 bases, with 16 bases lying between them. The CDR3 is made up of 14 amino acids. Looked up from germline, CDR1 is MGHRA and CDR2 is YSYEKL. For the CDR3, the DNA is TGCGCCAGCAGCCATGTTCAGGGAGGTCCCGAAGCTTTCTTT. This translates into CASSHVQGGPEAFF.

About this clonotype: This may be a read error: a much more frequent sequence differs by one nucleotide. The V call is TRBV20-1, the J call TRBJ2-1; 8 bases match TRBD2. The CDR3 runs 13 residues. Germline-derived CDR1 and CDR2 are DFQATT and SNEGSKA (reference sequence). CDR3 in amino acids: CSGQRERTYEHFF. The CDR3 DNA sequence: TGCAGTGGTCAGCGGGAGAGGACGTATGAGCATTTCTTC.

In this sample, this clonotype turned up many times. The genes are TRBV30 and TRBJ1-5; tentative D call: TRBD1 (5 bases). Germline-derived CDR1 and CDR2 are GTSNPN and SVGIG (reference sequence). CDR3 length: 13 residues. Trimming stripped 5 bases from V and 6 bases from J, with 14 bases between. This chain's CDR3 is CAWSVGGSQPQHF. CDR3 DNA sequence: TGTGCCTGGTCGGTGGGGGGGAGTCAGCCCCAGCATTTT.

In this sample, this clonotype turned up many times. J is TRBJ2-3 and V is TRBV27; no reliable D call. The CDR3 is 17 residues long. Germline CDR1 is MNHEY and CDR2 is SMNVEV (reference sequence). V was clipped by 5 bases and J by 2 bases, with 20 bases between them. CDR3 sequence (DNA): TGTGCCAGCAGTCTAACGTGGTTATCCCGGGCCACAGATACGCAGTATTTT. Amino acid sequence: CASSLTWLSRATDTQYF.

There are many counts of this clonotype. The genes are TRBV2 and TRBJ1-5; the match to TRBD1 covers 7 bases. The CDR3 is 17 amino acids. The V segment lost 2 bases and the J segment 8 bases; nucleotides outside the gene matches: 15. Germline CDR1 reads SNHLY; CDR2 reads FYNNEI. The CDR3: CASSEILGTDLGEPQHF. CDR3 sequence (DNA): TGTGCCAGCAGTGAAATTTTGGGGACAGATCTAGGGGAGCCCCAGCATTTT.

This clonotype showed up just a few times. The V gene is TRBV6-1, the J gene TRBJ1-6; no clear D gene. Trimming stripped 5 bases from V and 4 bases from J, with 12 bases between. In germline, CDR1 is MNHNS, CDR2 SASEGT. The CDR3 is 15 amino acids. The CDR3 sequence is CASSYVPDYNSPLHF. The CDR3 DNA follows: TGTGCCAGCAGTTATGTCCCAGATTATAATTCACCCCTCCACTTT.

This clonotype was seen a handful of times. V usage is TRBV3-1 and J usage is TRBJ2-1; the D is unclear. This CDR3 region has 13 residues. Germline V gene sequence: CDR1 LGHDT, CDR2 YNNKEL (reference sequence). With 0 bases removed from V and 10 bases from J, the gap between germline ends came to 10 bases. CDR3 bases: TGTGCCAGCAGCCAAGATATGGACCACGAGCAGTTCTTC. It yields the protein CASSQDMDHEQFF.

This clonotype was detected many times. The chain couples TRBV12-5 to TRBJ1-2, with D possibly matching TRBD1 (5 bases). This CDR3 is 14 amino acids long. V gave up 1 base and J gave up 6 bases, with 12 bases separating them. Per the germline V gene, CDR1 is LGHNT and CDR2 is FRNRAP. CDR3 region: CASGLGQGVNGYTF. CDR3 nucleotide sequence: TGTGCTAGTGGTTTGGGGCAGGGTGTGAATGGCTACACCTTC.